These T cell receptor beta chains were read from a single sample in a study of cytomegalovirus exposure and HLA in healthy donors. The repertoire was sequenced with immunoSEQ multiplex PCR; TCRdb's copy has only in-frame clones and lacks some. The sample data list roughly 80,000 clones. Sample: PBMCs. These receptors came from a girl aged 5-17 years in good health and CMV-seropositive. Each CDR3 is given with its conserved first and last residue. D genes are given only for firm matches. Some rows mark clone size as missing; the rest say once, few, many or name a class of expanded clone.

j_call: TRBJ2-2
v_call: TRBV10-3
d_call: TRBD1
cdr3_length: 15
clone_size: medium-sized
cdr3_nt: TGTGCCATCAGTGAGGAACAGGGGGCGATCGGGGAGCTGTTTTTT
cdr3_aa: CAISEEQGAIGELFF

j_call: TRBJ1-5
v_call: TRBV29-1
d_call: .
cdr3_length: 16
clone_size: .
cdr3_nt: TGCAGCGTTGTAGACCCACAGAGTGATAGCAATCAGCCCCAGCATTTT
cdr3_aa: CSVVDPQSDSNQPQHF

j_call: TRBJ2-2
v_call: TRBV6-7
d_call: TRBD2
cdr3_length: 17
clone_size: .
cdr3_nt: TGTGCCAGCAGTTACTCCCCCGGGGGGTCTGGAACCGGGGAGCTGTTTTTT
cdr3_aa: CASSYSPGGSGTGELFF

j_call: TRBJ2-7
v_call: TRBV7-2
d_call: .
cdr3_length: 14
clone_size: .
cdr3_nt: TGTGCCAGCAGCCCCGGGACTTCCCACTACGAGCAGTACTTC
cdr3_aa: CASSPGTSHYEQYF

j_call: TRBJ2-7
v_call: TRBV7-7
d_call: .
cdr3_length: 15
clone_size: .
cdr3_nt: TGTGCCAGCAGCTTACTCGGGCCAGCGGGCTACGAGCAGTACTTC
cdr3_aa: CASSLLGPAGYEQYF

j_call: TRBJ2-2
v_call: TRBV5-6
d_call: .
cdr3_length: 13
clone_size: .
cdr3_nt: TGTGCCAGCAGCGTTAAGGGGCTCGGGGAGCTGTTTTTT
cdr3_aa: CASSVKGLGELFF

j_call: TRBJ2-7
v_call: TRBV6-5
d_call: .
cdr3_length: 16
clone_size: .
cdr3_nt: TGTGCCAGCAGTTACTCGCCAAGTGGGGCCGCCTACGAGCAGTACTTC
cdr3_aa: CASSYSPSGAAYEQYF

j_call: TRBJ1-1
v_call: TRBV29-1
d_call: .
cdr3_length: 13
clone_size: .
cdr3_nt: TGCAGCGTTGATGCAGACATGAACACTGAAGCTTTCTTT
cdr3_aa: CSVDADMNTEAFF

j_call: TRBJ2-5
v_call: TRBV25-1
d_call: TRBD1
cdr3_length: 16
clone_size: .
cdr3_nt: TGTGCCAGCAGTACGAGGGACAGCCCCGAGGGAGAGACCCAGTACTTC
cdr3_aa: CASSTRDSPEGETQYF

j_call: TRBJ1-2
v_call: TRBV4-1
d_call: .
cdr3_length: 14
clone_size: .
cdr3_nt: TGCGCCAGCAGCCAACAGGAGACAGGAGGTGGCTACACCTTC
cdr3_aa: CASSQQETGGGYTF

j_call: TRBJ1-2
v_call: TRBV18
d_call: .
cdr3_length: 13
clone_size: .
cdr3_nt: TGTGCCAGCTCACCCAGGGGACGGGATGGCTACACCTTC
cdr3_aa: CASSPRGRDGYTF

j_call: TRBJ2-1
v_call: TRBV7-9
d_call: TRBD2
cdr3_length: 17
clone_size: .
cdr3_nt: TGTGCCAGCAGCTTAGCCGGGACTAGCGGGGGGAGGAATGAGCAGTTCTTC
cdr3_aa: CASSLAGTSGGRNEQFF

j_call: TRBJ2-1
v_call: TRBV7-2
d_call: TRBD2
cdr3_length: 15
clone_size: .
cdr3_nt: TGTGCCAGCAGCTTAATGCTAGCGGGGGTGGGTGAGCAGTTCTTC
cdr3_aa: CASSLMLAGVGEQFF

j_call: TRBJ2-5
v_call: TRBV7-3
d_call: .
cdr3_length: 14
clone_size: .
cdr3_nt: TGTGCCAGCAGCTTATCGGTTACCGGCGGGACCCAGTACTTC
cdr3_aa: CASSLSVTGGTQYF

j_call: TRBJ2-5
v_call: TRBV5-6
d_call: .
cdr3_length: 15
clone_size: .
cdr3_nt: TGTGCCAGCAGCTTGGTCCAGGGTATTATTGAGACCCAGTACTTC
cdr3_aa: CASSLVQGIIETQYF

j_call: TRBJ2-7
v_call: TRBV9
d_call: TRBD1
cdr3_length: 14
clone_size: .
cdr3_nt: TGTGCCAGCAGCGGGACAGGAGACGCCTACGAGCAGTACTTC
cdr3_aa: CASSGTGDAYEQYF

j_call: TRBJ1-1
v_call: TRBV2
d_call: TRBD1
cdr3_length: 15
clone_size: .
cdr3_nt: TGTGCCAGCAGTGAATTAACAGGGGGCGACACTGAAGCTTTCTTT
cdr3_aa: CASSELTGGDTEAFF

j_call: TRBJ2-6
v_call: TRBV4-1
d_call: .
cdr3_length: 18
clone_size: .
cdr3_nt: TGCGCCAGCAGCCAAGAGGGGGGCAGGGGGGCCGGGGCCAACGTCCTGACTTTC
cdr3_aa: CASSQEGGRGAGANVLTF

j_call: TRBJ1-2
v_call: TRBV28
d_call: TRBD1
cdr3_length: 15
clone_size: .
cdr3_nt: TGTGCCAGCAGTTTGGGACAGGGGATCTACTATGGCTACACCTTC
cdr3_aa: CASSLGQGIYYGYTF

j_call: TRBJ2-2
v_call: TRBV9
d_call: .
cdr3_length: 12
clone_size: .
cdr3_nt: TGTGCCAGCAGCTCTAGCCTGGGGGAGCTGTTTTTT
cdr3_aa: CASSSSLGELFF

j_call: TRBJ1-4
v_call: TRBV7-9
d_call: .
cdr3_length: 14
clone_size: .
cdr3_nt: TGTGCCAGCAGCTCAGGGGTCCAGGGGGAAAAACTGTTTTTT
cdr3_aa: CASSSGVQGEKLFF

j_call: TRBJ1-4
v_call: TRBV6-5
d_call: TRBD1
cdr3_length: 14
clone_size: .
cdr3_nt: TGTGCCAGCAGTTCAGGGGGTACTAATGAAAAACTGTTTTTT
cdr3_aa: CASSSGGTNEKLFF

j_call: TRBJ2-1
v_call: TRBV4-1
d_call: .
cdr3_length: 16
clone_size: .
cdr3_nt: TGCGCCAGCAGCGTAGAACCCCTGGTCCGAAACAATGAGCAGTTCTTC
cdr3_aa: CASSVEPLVRNNEQFF

j_call: TRBJ2-7
v_call: TRBV13
d_call: TRBD1
cdr3_length: 19
clone_size: .
cdr3_nt: TGTGCCAGCAGCAGACATCAAGGACAGGCCCCAAGAAGCTCCTACGAGCAGTACTTC
cdr3_aa: CASSRHQGQAPRSSYEQYF

j_call: TRBJ1-4
v_call: TRBV30
d_call: TRBD1
cdr3_length: 16
clone_size: .
cdr3_nt: TGTGCCTGGAGTCCCCAGGGGGGCAAAACTAATGAAAAACTGTTTTTT
cdr3_aa: CAWSPQGGKTNEKLFF

j_call: TRBJ2-5
v_call: TRBV9
d_call: .
cdr3_length: 13
clone_size: .
cdr3_nt: TGTGCCAGCAGCCCGACTAGTGTGAAGACCCAGTACTTC
cdr3_aa: CASSPTSVKTQYF

j_call: TRBJ2-1
v_call: TRBV9
d_call: TRBD2
cdr3_length: 16
clone_size: .
cdr3_nt: TGTGCCAGCAGCACCCGTGGCGGGGGGCCGAACAATGAGCAGTTCTTC
cdr3_aa: CASSTRGGGPNNEQFF

j_call: TRBJ2-7
v_call: TRBV7-9
d_call: TRBD1
cdr3_length: 13
clone_size: .
cdr3_nt: TGTGCCAGCAGCCCTCAGGGGGCCTACGAGCAGTACTTC
cdr3_aa: CASSPQGAYEQYF

j_call: TRBJ2-2
v_call: TRBV19
d_call: TRBD2
cdr3_length: 16
clone_size: .
cdr3_nt: TGTGCCAGTAGTCCGGTAGCGGGGCGAAACACCGGGGAGCTGTTTTTT
cdr3_aa: CASSPVAGRNTGELFF

j_call: TRBJ1-3
v_call: TRBV11-2
d_call: .
cdr3_length: 16
clone_size: .
cdr3_nt: TGTGCCAGCAGCCCTTGGACGGGGAACTCTGGAAACACCATATATTTT
cdr3_aa: CASSPWTGNSGNTIYF

j_call: TRBJ1-1
v_call: TRBV5-1
d_call: TRBD1
cdr3_length: 16
clone_size: .
cdr3_nt: TGCGCCAGCAGCCCGGGCGCGGGACAGGGTAACACTGAAGCTTTCTTT
cdr3_aa: CASSPGAGQGNTEAFF

j_call: TRBJ2-2
v_call: TRBV14
d_call: TRBD1
cdr3_length: 16
clone_size: .
cdr3_nt: TGTGCCAGCAGCCGGGGACAGAATAAGGGCACCGGGGAGCTGTTTTTT
cdr3_aa: CASSRGQNKGTGELFF